The clone carrying this T cell receptor beta chain was found a few times. Its antigen is unidentified. The isolated RNA, all of it, was reverse transcribed, so expressed TCRB transcripts were what got sequenced. Some 4 million reads were obtained on average from naive, central memory and regulatory T cell samples. Using immunoSEQ multiplex PCR, the repertoire was profiled, and TCRdb retains in-frame clones only, with some absent. Among roughly 400,000 clones listed, about 10% were seen once. The germline V gene has CDR1 SGHVS and CDR2 FNYEAQ. Trimming removed 5 bases at V and 5 bases at J, with 12 bases between. This CDR3 comprises 13 residues. The sample belongs to a study of beta chain features in type 1 diabetes. Study-wide points: Researchers report that Type 1 diabetes patients had moderately but significantly shorter TCRB CDR3s across all four CD4+ subsets.

The chain employs TRBV7-6 and TRBJ1-1; possible D gene TRBD1, 6 bases. Sequenced: central memory CD4+ T cells from blood. The receptor was derived from a man aged 30 to 39 with type 1 diabetes. The chain's CDR3 is CASSATGLTEAFF. In DNA, the CDR3 is TGTGCCAGCAGCGCAACAGGGCTGACTGAAGCTTTCTTT.